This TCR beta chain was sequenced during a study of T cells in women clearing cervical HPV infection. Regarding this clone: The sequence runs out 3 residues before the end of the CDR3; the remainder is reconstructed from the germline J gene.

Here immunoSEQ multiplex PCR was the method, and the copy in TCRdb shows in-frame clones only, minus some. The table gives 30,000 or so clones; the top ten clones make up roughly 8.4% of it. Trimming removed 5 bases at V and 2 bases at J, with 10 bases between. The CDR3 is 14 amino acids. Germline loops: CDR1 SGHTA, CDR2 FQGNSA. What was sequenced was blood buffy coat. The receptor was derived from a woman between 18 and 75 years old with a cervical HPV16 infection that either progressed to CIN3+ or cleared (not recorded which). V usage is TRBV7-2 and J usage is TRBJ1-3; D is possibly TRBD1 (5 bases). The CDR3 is CASSVGRAGNTIYF. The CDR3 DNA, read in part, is TGTGCCAGCAGCGTAGGCAGGGCTGGAAACACC.